This T cell receptor (beta chain) was captured by sequencing in a study of beta chain features in type 1 diabetes. Between the trimmed V and J ends, which lost 5 bases and 1 base, there was a span of 11 bases. Germline lookup yields CDR1 LNHNV and CDR2 YYDKDF (reference sequence). CDR3 length: 14 residues. The study reverse transcribed the entire isolated RNA, so it sequenced expressed TCRB transcripts. Produced via immunoSEQ multiplex PCR; TCRdb's table is partial and in-frame only. The sample lists about 240,000 clones, about 30% occurring once. Sorting based on CD45RO/CCR7/CD25/CD127/CD95/CD27 separated CD4+ naive, central memory, regulatory and stem cell-like memory cells.

The rearrangement joins TRBV15 to TRBJ1-1; possibly TRBD1 for D (5 bases). This sequence originates from a man aged 30-40 years in good health. The sequenced sample was central memory CD4+ T cells from blood. The DNA of the CDR3 is TGTGCCACCAGCCGAGGGACGGAGAACACTGAAGCTTTCTTT. Translated: CATSRGTENTEAFF.